This T cell receptor beta chain was found in a study of T cells expressing NK-cell markers. CDR1 and CDR2 from the germline V gene are SGHDN and FVKESK. This CDR3 has 13 residues. With the 5' RACE reads reprocessed, TCRdb shows one record per CDR3 protein and no DNA. Here the sample table reports about 460,000 distinct CDR3 sequences. This sequence joins TRBV14 and TRBJ2-2. What was sequenced was blood T cells: a sorted CD56 or NKG2C T cell subset, CD4+ or CD8+ T cells, or bulk PBMC T cells (not recorded which). This clonotype was obtained from a woman aged 45 to 65 in good health. The CDR3 reads CASSPSGSRGLFF.